This record concerns one T cell receptor beta chain sequence. Its antigen specificity is not known. Base qualities are missing; no much larger clone stands one base away. This specimen comes from a study of T cell changes during pregnancy in multiple sclerosis (dated by TCRdb to between 2018 and 2021). About the full investigation: The study examined how the T cell repertoire changed over the course of pregnancy in women with multiple sclerosis.

Library preparation was by the immunoSEQ multiplex PCR assay. In TCRdb, the immuneACCESS table is reduced to in-frame sequences with V and J assigned. These tables do not hold every clone; where another copy was compared, an unresolved V gene accounts for under half, and the others remain unexplained. The sample table shows about 60,000 clones, and about 90% are seen once. Roughly 0.76% of the sample rests with the top ten. V and J are trimmed by 4 bases and 7 bases, and the gene matches miss 10 bases of the junction. The CDR3 measures 15 amino acids from cysteine to phenylalanine. The entry retains the CDR3 DNA only, 45 bases that are in frame from base 1. The germline V gene yields ENHRY for CDR1 and SYGVKD for CDR2.

This receptor was obtained from a female donor with multiple sclerosis, enrolled in a pregnancy study. This sample comprised CD4+ T cells from peripheral blood mononuclear cells, obtained in the first trimester of pregnancy. The chain is assembled from TRBV10-3 and TRBJ2-3, with 8 junctional bases fitting TRBD2. The nucleotide sequence reads TGTGCCATCAGTGTCGGTAGCGGGGATTCAAATACGCAGTATTTT. Its translation is CAISVGSGDSNTQYF.